These T cell receptor beta chains were read from a single sample in a study of blood T cell repertoires in COVID-19. Sequenced by immunoSEQ multiplex PCR; TCRdb stores in-frame clones only, minus some. The sample holds about 170,000 clones, roughly four fifths seen once. The sequenced sample was peripheral blood. Receptors were obtained from a woman at least 80 years old with COVID-19, enrolled during active disease. Each CDR3 is given without its conserved first and last residue. The order of the fields is V gene, CDR3 protein.

TRBV11-2 ASRGLAGVLNEQF
TRBV28 ASSFYGQGNNEQF
TRBV5-4 ASSLDSLNTEAF
TRBV18 ASSPDRETQY
TRBV18 ASSPLLGEQF
TRBV7-8 ASSLVSSGGDTQY
TRBV2 ASSVQGRAGGYSYEQY
TRBV7-2 ASSLYQINQPQH
TRBV18 ASSSGRAYEQY
TRBV5-1 ASSLAAAAETQY
TRBV19 ASSIDPGGASPLH
TRBV28 ASSLASETQY
TRBV19 ASRGTGVRTGELF
TRBV4-3 ASSRVTSALYNEQF
TRBV5-4 ASSLHTNTDTQY
TRBV6-6 ASSWTGNHNSPLH
TRBV2 ASSESGYNEQF
TRBV7-9 ASRPGQGSGYT
TRBV5-5 ASSPQTGGTYGYT
TRBV18 ASDLDRTRNTIY
TRBV3-1/TRBV3-2 ASSPSDRLGGELF
TRBV28 ASSLSRGTTQY